This T cell receptor (beta chain) was observed in a study of T cells in Graves' hyperthyroidism and ophthalmopathy. Study-level points and caveats: Ophthalmopathy could be told apart from stable hyperthyroidism with a 13 V-J model. Blood held most thyroid clonotypes expanded above 0.001 frequency.

Per germline, CDR1 SGHRS and CDR2 YFSETQ. The CDR3 has 14 residues. With regard to this clonotype: Its antigen remains unidentified. Compared with germline, one end of the junction differs, possibly owing to a read error.

Amplification of TCR beta CDR3 regions used RNA as the template. HTBI primers drove first-round RT-PCR of the TCR CDR3. TCRdb passed the multiplex PCR reads through MiXCR, listing each CDR3 protein once. The sample shows 480,000 or so distinct CDR3 sequences, 46% of them seen only once. This TCR was sampled from an adult woman with Graves' disease, either hyperthyroidism or ophthalmopathy (not recorded which). Material: peripheral blood or thyroid tissue (not recorded which). This chain connects TRBV5-1 to TRBJ2-7; TRBD1 agrees at 11 bases. In DNA, the CDR3 is TGTGCCAGCAGCTTGGACAGGGGGCGAGACGAGCAGTACTTC. It translates to CASSLDRGRDEQYF.